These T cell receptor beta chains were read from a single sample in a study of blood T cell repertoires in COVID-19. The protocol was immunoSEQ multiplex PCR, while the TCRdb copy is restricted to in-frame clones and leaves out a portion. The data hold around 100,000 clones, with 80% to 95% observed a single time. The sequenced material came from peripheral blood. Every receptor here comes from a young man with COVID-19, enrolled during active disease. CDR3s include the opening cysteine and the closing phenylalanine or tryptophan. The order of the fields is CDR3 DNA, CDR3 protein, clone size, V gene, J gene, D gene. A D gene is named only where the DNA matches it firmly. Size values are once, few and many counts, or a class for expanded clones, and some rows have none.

CDR3nt: TGCGCCAGCAGCGCCGGACTAGCGGGGGACTCCTACGAGCAGTACTTC; CDR3aa: CASSAGLAGDSYEQYF; abundance: once; v_gene: TRBV5-1; j_gene: TRBJ2-7; d_gene: TRBD2
CDR3nt: TGTGCCAGCAGTTTAACGGGACTAGCCAAAAACATTCAGTACTTC; CDR3aa: CASSLTGLAKNIQYF; abundance: NA; v_gene: TRBV6-5; j_gene: TRBJ2-4; d_gene: NA
CDR3nt: TGTGCCAGCCGGAACACCGGGGAGCTGTTTTTT; CDR3aa: CASRNTGELFF; abundance: NA; v_gene: TRBV3-1/TRBV3-2; j_gene: TRBJ2-2; d_gene: NA
CDR3nt: TGCGCCAGCAGTCAATCCCCGACAGGGGGCTACGAGCAGTACTTC; CDR3aa: CASSQSPTGGYEQYF; abundance: NA; v_gene: TRBV23-1; j_gene: TRBJ2-7; d_gene: TRBD1
CDR3nt: TGTGCCAGCAGCCAACAGGGGGCCGCCCGCACTGAAGCTTTCTTT; CDR3aa: CASSQQGAARTEAFF; abundance: NA; v_gene: TRBV7-9; j_gene: TRBJ1-1; d_gene: TRBD1
CDR3nt: TGTGCCAGCAGTTACACCGACTCCTCCGGGGAAAAACTGTTTTTT; CDR3aa: CASSYTDSSGEKLFF; abundance: NA; v_gene: TRBV6-6; j_gene: TRBJ1-4; d_gene: NA
CDR3nt: TGTGCCAGCAGTTTGGGCAGGGGCAATCAGCCCCAGCATTTT; CDR3aa: CASSLGRGNQPQHF; abundance: NA; v_gene: TRBV27; j_gene: TRBJ1-5; d_gene: NA
CDR3nt: TGTGCCACCAGCAGAGAGGGCGACACAAGGACTGAAGCTTTCTTT; CDR3aa: CATSREGDTRTEAFF; abundance: NA; v_gene: TRBV15; j_gene: TRBJ1-1; d_gene: NA
CDR3nt: TGTGCCAGTAGTATAGGGTGGTTAGGACAGGGGTTTAATGAGCAGTTCTTC; CDR3aa: CASSIGWLGQGFNEQFF; abundance: few; v_gene: TRBV19; j_gene: TRBJ2-1; d_gene: TRBD1
CDR3nt: TGTGCCAGCAGGCCACTAGCGGAGCCGGGCCATGAGCAGTTCTTC; CDR3aa: CASRPLAEPGHEQFF; abundance: NA; v_gene: TRBV6-6; j_gene: TRBJ2-1; d_gene: TRBD2
CDR3nt: TGTGCCAGCAGCTTAGTGGGGGGGATCGTGAACTACGAGCAGTACTTC; CDR3aa: CASSLVGGIVNYEQYF; abundance: NA; v_gene: TRBV11-2; j_gene: TRBJ2-7; d_gene: TRBD2
CDR3nt: TGTGCCACCCAGGGCAGGGGCAGGGTCCCTGAAGCTTTCTTT; CDR3aa: CATQGRGRVPEAFF; abundance: NA; v_gene: TRBV10-3; j_gene: TRBJ1-1; d_gene: NA
CDR3nt: TGTGCCAGCTCCAGGGGGAACACTGAAGCTTTCTTT; CDR3aa: CASSRGNTEAFF; abundance: NA; v_gene: TRBV18; j_gene: TRBJ1-1; d_gene: NA
CDR3nt: TGTGCCAGCAGCCTCCGATCAGGGGGAAATGAAAAACTGCTTTTT; CDR3aa: CASSLRSGGNEKLLF; abundance: NA; v_gene: TRBV9; j_gene: TRBJ1-4; d_gene: TRBD1
CDR3nt: TGTGCCAGCAGTCTCAGACAGGGCTCGGACACTGAAGCTTTCTTT; CDR3aa: CASSLRQGSDTEAFF; abundance: NA; v_gene: TRBV7-2; j_gene: TRBJ1-1; d_gene: TRBD1
CDR3nt: TGTGCCTGGAGTGAATCAGGGAACACTGAAGCTTTCTTT; CDR3aa: CAWSESGNTEAFF; abundance: NA; v_gene: TRBV30; j_gene: TRBJ1-1; d_gene: NA
CDR3nt: TGTGCCTGGAGCGAAACAGGGGGCCATCAGCCCCAGCATTTT; CDR3aa: CAWSETGGHQPQHF; abundance: NA; v_gene: TRBV30; j_gene: TRBJ1-5; d_gene: TRBD1
CDR3nt: TGTGCCATCAGACTGGACAGGGTAGGGGAGCAGTACTTC; CDR3aa: CAIRLDRVGEQYF; abundance: NA; v_gene: TRBV10-3; j_gene: TRBJ2-7; d_gene: TRBD1
CDR3nt: TGCGCCAGCAGCTTGGGCCCAGTTGACACCGGGGAGCTGTTTTTT; CDR3aa: CASSLGPVDTGELFF; abundance: NA; v_gene: TRBV5-1; j_gene: TRBJ2-2; d_gene: NA
CDR3nt: TGTGCCAGCAATCTCAGACAGGGGTTCTACGAGCAGTACTTC; CDR3aa: CASNLRQGFYEQYF; abundance: NA; v_gene: TRBV6-5; j_gene: TRBJ2-7; d_gene: TRBD1